The entry that follows covers one T cell receptor (beta chain) sequence. The data were obtained in a study of blood T cell repertoires in COVID-19. The protocol was immunoSEQ multiplex PCR, while the TCRdb copy is restricted to in-frame clones and leaves out a portion. The table lists approximately 140,000 clones, roughly 81% of them singletons. The sequence derives from a human donor with acute or convalescent COVID-19. The donor label of this sample is uncertain. Material for sequencing was peripheral blood.

CDR3 residues: CASSEFITTTGYTF. CDR3 nucleotide sequence: TGTGCCAGCAGTGAATTTATTACAACCACAGGCTACACCTTC. The V and J genes are TRBV6-1 and TRBJ1-2, with D hard to call. The germline CDR1 and CDR2 sequences are MNHNS and SASEGT. The CDR3 runs to 14 residues. V gave up 2 bases and J gave up 8 bases, with 15 bases separating them.